This is a list of T cell receptor beta chains from one sample in a study of beta chain features in type 1 diabetes. Method: immunoSEQ multiplex PCR; TCRdb's copy keeps in-frame clones and lacks some. The sample consists of about 160,000 clones, around 8% of them appearing once. The material sequenced was central memory CD4+ T cells from blood. The receptors were sampled from a man aged 18 to 29 in good health. The CDR3 runs from the conserved cysteine through the conserved F or W. D genes are given only for firm matches. The size field is filled for only some rows; it gives once, few, many or a size class.

V gene	J gene	CDR3 length	D gene	clone size	CDR3 DNA	CDR3 protein
TRBV5-4	TRBJ2-1	17	TRBD2	few	TGTGCCAGCAGCTTGGGGACTAGCGGGGGGGCCTGGAATGAGCAGTTCTTC	CASSLGTSGGAWNEQFF
TRBV19	TRBJ2-1	16	TRBD2	many	TGTGCCAGTAGTTTAGCGGGAGGGCACCCCTACAATGAGCAGTTCTTC	CASSLAGGHPYNEQFF
TRBV30	TRBJ2-1	13	NA	NA	TGTGCCTGGGAGTACGGGGGATACAATGAGCAGTTCTTC	CAWEYGGYNEQFF
TRBV11-2	TRBJ1-1	14	NA	NA	TGTGCCAGCAGCTTATCCGGGGGGAGGGCTGAAGCTTTCTTT	CASSLSGGRAEAFF
TRBV2	TRBJ2-5	14	NA	NA	TGTGCCAGTCGAGACCGGGACTCGGTGGAGACCCAGTACTTC	CASRDRDSVETQYF
TRBV5-1	TRBJ1-1	15	NA	many	TGCGCCAGCAGCCCCCCGGCGGGGCAGGGCACTGAAGCTTTCTTT	CASSPPAGQGTEAFF
TRBV11-2	TRBJ2-7	16	NA	few	TGTGCCAGCAGCTTAGACACGGGACATAGCTCCTACGAGCAGTACTTC	CASSLDTGHSSYEQYF
TRBV6-1	TRBJ2-7	14	NA	few	TGTGCCAGCGATCCTCCTGGGAGTAACGACGAGCAGTACTTC	CASDPPGSNDEQYF
TRBV18	TRBJ2-3	16	TRBD2	NA	TGTGCCAGCTCACCCGAAGCGGGAACTGGGGGAGATACGCAGTATTTT	CASSPEAGTGGDTQYF
TRBV6-1	TRBJ2-1	13	NA	NA	TGTGCCAGCAGAAGGACAGAACCGAATGAGCAGTTCTTC	CASRRTEPNEQFF
TRBV28	TRBJ2-3	14	TRBD2	NA	TGTGCCAGCAGTCCCGGGACTAGATCTGATACGCAGTATTTT	CASSPGTRSDTQYF
TRBV6-6	TRBJ2-7	16	TRBD1	NA	TGTGCCAGCAGTTACGGGACAGGTTCGAGCTCCTACGAGCAGTACTTC	CASSYGTGSSSYEQYF
TRBV6-6	TRBJ1-2	12	TRBD1	many	TGTGCCAGCAGCCGCGGACAGGAGGGCTACACCTTC	CASSRGQEGYTF
TRBV29-1	TRBJ1-2	12	NA	many	TGCAGCGTAACACAGGCCAACTATGGCTACACCTTC	CSVTQANYGYTF
TRBV7-9	TRBJ2-2	14	NA	many	TGTGCCAGCAGCCCGATCCTCCGGACCGGGGAGCTGTTTTTT	CASSPILRTGELFF
TRBV2	TRBJ2-7	12	NA	NA	TGTGCCAGCTGCAGGATAGTATACGAGCAGTACTTC	CASCRIVYEQYF
TRBV7-2	TRBJ2-7	13	TRBD1	few	TGTGCCAGCAGATCCGACAGGGTATACGAGCAGTACTTC	CASRSDRVYEQYF
TRBV30	TRBJ1-5	17	TRBD1	few	TGTGCCTGGAGTGTAGGCGGACAGGGGTGGATGAATCAGCCCCAGCATTTT	CAWSVGGQGWMNQPQHF
TRBV7-2	TRBJ2-3	16	TRBD1	few	TGTGCCAGCAGCTCATTAGTCGGACAGGGTACAGATACGCAGTATTTT	CASSSLVGQGTDTQYF
TRBV11-3	TRBJ1-5	11	NA	NA	TGTGCCAGCAGCTCGGATCAGCCCCAGCATTTT	CASSSDQPQHF
TRBV29-1	TRBJ2-7	15	TRBD2	few	TGCAGCGCGCTCTTGGGGGGGAGGAAAGTTTACGAGCAGTACTTC	CSALLGGRKVYEQYF
TRBV9	TRBJ2-7	14	NA	few	TGTGCCAGCAGCGTAGCCTCCCCTTCGTACGAGCAGTACTTC	CASSVASPSYEQYF
TRBV30	TRBJ2-7	13	TRBD1	NA	TGTGCCTGGAGTAGGACAGGGGTGAACGAGCAGTACTTC	CAWSRTGVNEQYF
TRBV29-1	TRBJ2-7	13	TRBD1	many	TGCAGCGTGCGGACAGGTCCTGGGTACGAGCAGTACTTC	CSVRTGPGYEQYF
TRBV18	TRBJ1-5	14	NA	many	TGTGCCAGCGCAGCTGCGGGGGACGGCCAGCCCCAGCATTTT	CASAAAGDGQPQHF
TRBV2	TRBJ2-6	13	NA	many	TGTGCCAGCACCCGGGGTGGGGCCAACGTCCTGACTTTC	CASTRGGANVLTF
TRBV7-3	TRBJ2-7	16	TRBD1	few	TGTGCCAGCAGCCGTGGACAGGCCTCCTTAGGCTACGAGCAGTACTTC	CASSRGQASLGYEQYF
TRBV28	TRBJ1-5	14	TRBD1	NA	TGTGCCAGCAGCTTACACAGGGGTGATCAGCCCCAGCATTTT	CASSLHRGDQPQHF
TRBV7-2	TRBJ2-5	15	TRBD2	few	TGTGCCAGCAGCCAAGAGGGCGGGAGCTCAGAGACCCAGTACTTC	CASSQEGGSSETQYF
TRBV7-2	TRBJ2-5	14	NA	NA	TGTGCCAGCAGCTTAACGAGGTCCCAAGAGACCCAGTACTTC	CASSLTRSQETQYF
TRBV10-3	TRBJ1-1	15	NA	many	TGTGCCATCAGTGATCCCATCAGGGGAAGCACTGAAGCTTTCTTT	CAISDPIRGSTEAFF
TRBV7-7	TRBJ2-5	15	NA	NA	TGTGCTAGCAGCCGAAACCCGGGGAACCAAGAGACCCAGTACTTC	CASSRNPGNQETQYF
TRBV7-2	TRBJ2-1	14	TRBD1	NA	TGTGCCAGCAGCTTTAGACAGGGACACAATGAGCAGTTCTTC	CASSFRQGHNEQFF
TRBV7-2	TRBJ1-2	14	TRBD1	few	TGTGCCAGCAGCACCGACAGGGTAACCTATGGCTACACCTTC	CASSTDRVTYGYTF
TRBV4-1	TRBJ1-1	14	NA	NA	TGCGCCAGCAGCCATCCCCCAAAGAACACTGAAGCTTTCTTT	CASSHPPKNTEAFF
TRBV11-1	TRBJ1-1	13	NA	NA	TGTGCCAGCAGCTTAGGGACTAACACTGAAGCTTTCTTT	CASSLGTNTEAFF
TRBV7-3	TRBJ2-6	15	TRBD2	few	TGTGCCAGCAGGCTGCGGGGGTTAGGGGCCAACGTCCTGACTTTC	CASRLRGLGANVLTF
TRBV19	TRBJ2-3	14	NA	NA	TGTGCCAGTAGTATAGATCGAGGCCTCCAAGGGCAGTATTTT	CASSIDRGLQGQYF
TRBV6-5	TRBJ1-5	15	NA	few	TGTGCCAGCAGTCGCCCGGGGGGCCACAATCAGCCCCAGCATTTT	CASSRPGGHNQPQHF
TRBV11-2	TRBJ2-1	15	TRBD2	few	TGTGCCAGCAGCTTAGCTCCTCTAGCGGGCGGGGAGCAGTTCTTC	CASSLAPLAGGEQFF
TRBV30	TRBJ1-6	15	NA	many	TGTGCCTGGAAGATGGGGGCCTCCTATAATTCACCCCTCCACTTT	CAWKMGASYNSPLHF
TRBV15	TRBJ1-4	14	NA	NA	TGTGCCACCAGCCAGGCCCTTGGGCCAGAAAAACTGTTTTTT	CATSQALGPEKLFF
TRBV6-5	TRBJ2-7	15	NA	few	TGTGCCAGCAGTTACGGATTCCAGGGAAACTACGAGCAGTACTTC	CASSYGFQGNYEQYF
TRBV30	TRBJ2-7	12	TRBD2	NA	TGTGCCTGGACCCTATGGGGGGGCGAGCAGTACTTC	CAWTLWGGEQYF
TRBV18	TRBJ2-5	16	NA	NA	TGTGCCAGCTCACCATTGAGGGAGGCAGGGCGAGAGACCCAGTACTTC	CASSPLREAGRETQYF
TRBV5-1	TRBJ2-5	14	NA	NA	TGCGCCAGCAGCTTGGAAGGGGATGGAGAGACCCAGTACTTC	CASSLEGDGETQYF
TRBV28	TRBJ2-7	15	TRBD1	NA	TGTGCCAGCAGTTCCCCGGGACAGAATTCCTACGAGCAGTACTTC	CASSSPGQNSYEQYF
TRBV2	TRBJ2-3	16	NA	NA	TGTGCCAGCAGCCCCGGGACTTCCCCAAACACAGATACGCAGTATTTT	CASSPGTSPNTDTQYF
TRBV29-1	TRBJ1-2	12	NA	many	TGCAGCGTTCAAGGGGAGATCTATGGCTACACCTTC	CSVQGEIYGYTF
TRBV4-2	TRBJ1-5	14	TRBD1	NA	TGTGCCAGCGGCCCCGGACAGGAAAATCAGCCCCAGCATTTT	CASGPGQENQPQHF